This is a list of T cell receptor beta chains from one sample in a study of Ad26.COV2.S vaccination and SARS-CoV-2 variants. Only in-frame clones appear in the TCRdb table, and some are missing; sequencing was by immunoSEQ multiplex PCR. The sample yields roughly 300,000 clones, approximately 90% seen once. This sample comprised peripheral blood, obtained in a trial of Ad26.COV2.S vaccine versus placebo. Receptor source: a person between 18 and 65 years old who received the Ad26.COV2.S COVID-19 vaccine or a placebo. Each CDR3 is given with its conserved first and last residue. D genes are given only for firm matches. Clone size is given for some rows only: seen once, a few or many times, or a class if the clone is expanded.

J gene | V gene | D gene | clone size | CDR3 DNA | CDR3 protein
TRBJ2-2 | TRBV18 | TRBD1 | NA | TGTGCCAGCTCACCTTCCCAGGGGGCGAACACCGGGGAGCTGTTTTTT | CASSPSQGANTGELFF
TRBJ2-3 | TRBV5-1 | NA | NA | TGCGCCAGCAGCATGGTCCAGAGCACAGATACGCAGTATTTT | CASSMVQSTDTQYF
TRBJ2-1 | TRBV11-3 | NA | once | TGTGCCAGCAGCTCGCTCAGATGGGTAACATATGAGCAGTTCTTC | CASSSLRWVTYEQFF
TRBJ1-2 | TRBV18 | TRBD1 | NA | TGTGCCAGCTCTCAACGACAGGGGGCAAATGGCTACACCTTC | CASSQRQGANGYTF
TRBJ2-7 | TRBV28 | TRBD1 | NA | TGTGCCAGCAGTTTACCCTTAGGACAGGGCACCTACGAGCAGTACTTC | CASSLPLGQGTYEQYF
TRBJ1-2 | TRBV27 | NA | NA | TGTGCCAGCGGCCATGGGATAACGGACGGCTACACCTTC | CASGHGITDGYTF
TRBJ2-2 | TRBV6-5 | TRBD1 | once | TGTGCCAGCAGTATGGGACAGGGAGGCGCCGGGGAGCTGTTTTTT | CASSMGQGGAGELFF
TRBJ1-2 | TRBV29-1 | NA | NA | TGCAGCGCTGGGGACACCTCAACGTTCGGCTACACCTTC | CSAGDTSTFGYTF
TRBJ2-7 | TRBV5-1 | NA | NA | TGCGCCAGCAGCTTGGGATCCGGGACGGTGGCTTACGAGCAGTACTTC | CASSLGSGTVAYEQYF
TRBJ2-1 | TRBV9 | NA | NA | TGTGCCAGCAGCGTTGACACAGCCTCCTACAATGAGCAGTTCTTC | CASSVDTASYNEQFF
TRBJ2-7 | TRBV6-1 | TRBD2 | NA | TGTGCCAGCAGTGATCCCTGGACTAGCGGGAGATACGAGCAGTACTTC | CASSDPWTSGRYEQYF
TRBJ1-5 | TRBV4-2 | TRBD1 | once | TGTGCCAGCAGCCGAGGGACAGGGGAGCCGCCCCAGCATTTT | CASSRGTGEPPQHF
TRBJ2-7 | TRBV3-1/TRBV3-2 | TRBD1 | NA | TGTGCCAGCAGCCAAGATCCCGGACAGGGATACTACGAGCAGTACTTC | CASSQDPGQGYYEQYF
TRBJ2-3 | TRBV6-2/TRBV6-3 | NA | NA | TGTGCCAGCAGTTATGGAAGATCAGATACGCAGTATTTT | CASSYGRSDTQYF
TRBJ1-2 | TRBV4-3 | NA | NA | TGCGCCAGCAGCCAAGATTATGCTGAGGGGGGCTACACCTTC | CASSQDYAEGGYTF
TRBJ2-5 | TRBV28 | TRBD1 | once | TGTGCCAGCAGCCGACAGGGTTACGGAGAGACCCAGTACTTC | CASSRQGYGETQYF
TRBJ1-2 | TRBV2 | NA | NA | TGTGCCAGCAGTGATGGGGGGCCCTATGGCTACACCTTC | CASSDGGPYGYTF
TRBJ2-3 | TRBV20-1 | NA | NA | TGCAGTAGGGGGGGGACCGCTACGCAGTATTTT | CSRGGTATQYF
TRBJ2-2 | TRBV4-2 | NA | once | TGTGCCAGCACGGGGAGCGGGGAGCTGTTTTTT | CASTGSGELFF
TRBJ2-1 | TRBV9 | NA | NA | TGTGCCAGCAGCGTAGGGGGGCAAGCCTCGGGGTTTGTCTTC | CASSVGGQASGFVF
TRBJ2-5 | TRBV9 | NA | NA | TGTGCCAGCAGTGCCGGAACTAGCTCGGGGCCGGAAGAGACCCAGTACTTC | CASSAGTSSGPEETQYF
TRBJ2-1 | TRBV14 | NA | NA | TGTGCCAGCAGCCAAGGACGGTACAATGAGCAGTTCTTC | CASSQGRYNEQFF
TRBJ1-5 | TRBV7-8 | TRBD1 | NA | TGTGCCAGCAGTTATTCAGGGGGCGATCAGCCCCAGCATTTT | CASSYSGGDQPQHF
TRBJ2-7 | TRBV4-2 | TRBD1 | NA | TGTGCCAGCAGCCAACACTTAGGGGGACAGTACGAGCAGTACTTC | CASSQHLGGQYEQYF
TRBJ1-2 | TRBV19 | TRBD1 | NA | TGTGCCAGTAGTACCCTCGGACAGGGCTATCAGCTTGACTATGGCTACACCTTC | CASSTLGQGYQLDYGYTF
TRBJ1-2 | TRBV28 | TRBD1 | NA | TGTGCCAGCAGTAATCATGGACAGGGCAATTTTGGCTACACCTTC | CASSNHGQGNFGYTF
TRBJ1-6 | TRBV19 | NA | NA | TGTGCCAGTTCTAGGCAGGGCGATTCACCCCTCCACTTT | CASSRQGDSPLHF
TRBJ2-5 | TRBV2 | TRBD2 | NA | TGTGCCAGCAGTGGTAGGGGACTAGCGGGCGCAGAGACCCAGTACTTC | CASSGRGLAGAETQYF
TRBJ2-5 | TRBV7-2 | TRBD1 | NA | TGTGCCAGCAGCGTCACAGGGGATGAGACCCAGTACTTC | CASSVTGDETQYF
TRBJ2-3 | TRBV27 | NA | NA | TGTGCCAGCAGCCTATCCGGGACCCCGAGCACAGATACGCAGTATTTT | CASSLSGTPSTDTQYF
TRBJ2-5 | TRBV6-2/TRBV6-3 | NA | NA | TGTGCCAGCAGTTACGCAACGGAGACCCAGTACTTC | CASSYATETQYF
TRBJ2-1 | TRBV5-1 | TRBD2 | NA | TGCGCCAGCAGCCTGGGACTAGCCTATGAGCAGTTCTTC | CASSLGLAYEQFF
TRBJ2-2 | TRBV12-5 | TRBD1 | NA | TGTGCTAGTGGTACCGGGACAGGAACGAACACCGGGGAGCTGTTTTTT | CASGTGTGTNTGELFF
TRBJ2-7 | TRBV5-6 | TRBD1 | once | TGTGCCAGCACTGTAGGACAGGGGGCATACGAGCAGTACTTC | CASTVGQGAYEQYF
TRBJ2-7 | TRBV6-5 | TRBD2 | NA | TGTGCCAGCAGCCGCCGGGGGGGTACCCCCTACGAGCAGTACTTC | CASSRRGGTPYEQYF
TRBJ2-2 | TRBV11-2 | TRBD2 | NA | TGTGCCAGCAGCTTAATAGCGGGATCGAACACCGGGGAGCTGTTTTTT | CASSLIAGSNTGELFF
TRBJ1-1 | TRBV29-1 | TRBD1 | once | TGCAGCGGAGGGGACAGGGGATACACTGAAGCTTTCTTT | CSGGDRGYTEAFF
TRBJ1-4 | TRBV24-1 | NA | NA | TGTGCCACCAGTGACCCGACAGTCCCGGGAGGGCAACTGTTTTTT | CATSDPTVPGGQLFF
TRBJ1-2 | TRBV27 | NA | NA | TGTGCCAGCAGTTTATTACCCCACAGACTCTCCCGTGGCTACACCTTC | CASSLLPHRLSRGYTF
TRBJ2-7 | TRBV10-1 | NA | NA | TGCGCCAGCAGTGAGAAAATATATGGAACGGAGCAGTACTTC | CASSEKIYGTEQYF
TRBJ2-1 | TRBV5-5 | NA | NA | TGTGCCAGCAGCTTCTTTGGGCAGGGCGGTGAGCAGTTCTTC | CASSFFGQGGEQFF
TRBJ2-2 | TRBV13 | TRBD2 | once | TGTGCCAGCAGCCCAGCGGGAGCGGGTACCGGGGAGCTGTTTTTT | CASSPAGAGTGELFF
TRBJ1-5 | TRBV28 | NA | NA | TGTGCCAGCAGTTTACCAGGGGACGGGAATCAGCCCCAGCATTTT | CASSLPGDGNQPQHF
TRBJ1-4 | TRBV5-5 | NA | once | TGTGCCAGCAGCTTGTCAGGTGAAAAACTGTTTTTT | CASSLSGEKLFF
TRBJ1-1 | TRBV9 | NA | NA | TGTGCCAGCAGCGTCACAGGGTCCATGAACACTGAAGCTTTCTTT | CASSVTGSMNTEAFF
TRBJ1-6 | TRBV6-5 | TRBD1 | few | TGTGCCAGCAGTCGGACAGGGTTTGATAATTCACCCCTCCACTTT | CASSRTGFDNSPLHF
TRBJ2-1 | TRBV19 | TRBD2 | NA | TGTGCCACTTTTAGCGGGAGGGCCTACAATGAGCAGTTCTTC | CATFSGRAYNEQFF
TRBJ1-5 | TRBV7-2 | NA | few | TGTGCCAGCAGCTTAGAAGGTTTGGTTAGCAATCAGCCCCAGCATTTT | CASSLEGLVSNQPQHF
TRBJ1-1 | TRBV30 | NA | NA | TGTGCCTGGAGAATGGGAACCGAAGCTTTCTTT | CAWRMGTEAFF
TRBJ1-1 | TRBV7-8 | NA | NA | TGTGCCAGCAGCTTAAAGTGGACTGAAGCTTTCTTT | CASSLKWTEAFF